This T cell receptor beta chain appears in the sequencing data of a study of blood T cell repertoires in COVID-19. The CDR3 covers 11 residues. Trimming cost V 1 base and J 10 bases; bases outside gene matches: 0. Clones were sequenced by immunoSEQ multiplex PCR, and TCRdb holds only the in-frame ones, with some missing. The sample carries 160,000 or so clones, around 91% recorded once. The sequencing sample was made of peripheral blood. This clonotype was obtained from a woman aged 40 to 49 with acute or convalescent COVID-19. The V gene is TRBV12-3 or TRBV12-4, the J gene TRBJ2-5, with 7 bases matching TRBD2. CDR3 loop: CASSLGGGQYF. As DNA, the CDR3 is TGTGCCAGCAGTTTAGGCGGGGGCCAGTACTTC.